One T cell receptor (beta chain) is described in this entry. The entry originates in a study of control samples from healthy donors and cancer patients. V gave up 4 bases and J gave up 6 bases; unmatched junction bases: 9. There are 14 residues in the CDR3. The germline CDR1 and CDR2 sequences are KGHSH and LQKENI. Libraries were prepared by immunoSEQ multiplex PCR; TCRdb keeps only in-frame clonotypes and omits some of them. In the table there are approximately 89,000 clones, more than 75% of which are singletons. The receptor was derived from a woman between 40 and 50 years old in good health. The sample was blood. The V gene is TRBV18, the J gene TRBJ2-7, with 7 bases aligning to TRBD2. CDR3 nucleotide sequence: TGTGCCAGCTCACGCCCGGGGGGAGTTGGCGAGCAGTACTTC. Protein: CASSRPGGVGEQYF.